This T cell receptor beta chain was sequenced for a study of molecular identifiers for immune sequencing clone quantification. This clonotype was picked up many times. TCRdb redid the calling of the PCR reads with MiXCR, one entry per CDR3 protein. The repertoire consists of about 640,000 distinct CDR3 sequences, with approximately 20% occurring once and the leading ten covering roughly 0.9%. Material for sequencing was naive CD8+ T cells from blood, with Jurkat cell RNA spiked in. As to subset: FACS-sorted CD8+CD4-CCR7+CD45RA+ naive T cells. The clonotype comes from a human donor in good health. Some libraries in this study had Jurkat cell RNA spiked in.

The CDR3 DNA sequence: TGTGCCAGCAGTTTGGGCAGGGACGAGACCCAGTACTTC. Protein sequence: CASSLGRDETQYF. J is TRBJ2-5 and V is TRBV28; D tentatively reads TRBD1 or TRBD2 (5 bases each). V lost 3 bases and J lost 5, with 10 bases in between. CDR1 and CDR2 (germline): MDHEN, SYDVKM. The CDR3 loop spans 13 amino acids. Variable domain in full (rest from reference TRBV28 and TRBJ2-5): DVKVTQSSRYLVKRTGEKVFLECVQDMDHENMFWYRQDPGLGLRLIYFSYDVKMKEKGDIPEGYSVSREKKERFSLILESASTNQTSMYLCASSLGRDETQYFGPGTRLLVL.